Below, 27 T cell receptor beta chains from the same sample are listed, as sequenced in a study of blood T cells in healthy people across ages. A J-beta primer mix and a sample-barcoded 5' primer were used in a second PCR of about 7 to 12 cycles. TCRdb fed the 5' RACE reads into MiXCR, producing one record per CDR3 protein. Of roughly 800,000 distinct CDR3 sequences in the sample, more than 45% were seen once. The sequenced sample consisted of blood. These receptors were taken from a man aged 30 to 39 in good health.

V usage is TRBV20-1 and J usage is TRBJ2-5; TRBD2 matches 12 bases. This CDR3 is built from 14 residues. With 6 bases clipped from V and 5 bases from J, the junction kept 7 bases outside the gene matches. CDR1 and CDR2 (germline): DFQATT, SNEGSKA (reference sequence). In DNA, the CDR3 is TGCAGTGCCGGATGGACTAGCGGGATGGAGACCCAGTACTTC. Its translation: CSAGWTSGMETQYF.

This chain links TRBV11-2 with TRBJ2-5; D perhaps matches TRBD1 (6 bases). V was clipped by 1 base and J by 2 bases, with 11 bases between them. The length of the CDR3 is 15 residues. In germline, CDR1 is SGHAT, CDR2 FQNNGV. DNA for the CDR3: TGTGCCAGCAGCTTAGCTCCAGGGGATCAAGAGACCCAGTACTTC. It specifies CASSLAPGDQETQYF.

J is TRBJ2-1 and V is TRBV27, with no clear D. The CDR3 runs to 14 residues. The germline gives CDR1 MNHEY, CDR2 SMNVEV (reference sequence). V was clipped by 0 bases and J by 7 bases, with 10 bases between them. The CDR3 here is CASSLSSPVNEQFF. The DNA of the CDR3 is TGTGCCAGCAGTTTATCGTCCCCCGTTAATGAGCAGTTCTTC.

This clonotype has more than one count but fewer than ten. The genes are TRBV29-1 and TRBJ2-1; 8 bases fit TRBD2. The V gene's germline CDR1 is SQVTM and CDR2 ANQGSEA. V lost 6 bases and J lost 9; bases outside the gene matches: 10. CDR3 length: 13 residues. The CDR3 here is CSVSSAGGVEQFF. The CDR3 DNA reads TGCAGCGTCTCCAGCGCGGGGGGCGTTGAGCAGTTCTTC.

This chain joins TRBV9 and TRBJ2-1; 8 bases are a match to TRBD2. Germline trimming cut 4 bases from V and 8 bases from J; bases unmatched to any gene: 11. From germline, CDR1 is SGDLS and CDR2 YYNGEE. This CDR3 has 15 amino acids. The CDR3 sequence: CASSFRLARKHEQFF. The DNA for the CDR3 is TGTGCCAGCAGCTTCCGACTAGCGCGAAAACATGAGCAGTTCTTC. Supplemented by reference TRBV9 and TRBJ2-1, the full variable domain reads DSGVTQTPKHLITATGQRVTLRCSPRSGDLSVYWYQQSLDQGLQFLIQYYNGEERAKGNILERFSAQQFPDLHSELNLSSLELGDSALYFCASSFRLARKHEQFFGPGTRLTVL.

The chain joins TRBV29-1 to TRBJ2-1, with 10 bases lining up with TRBD2. The junction had 6 bases not matched to a gene; V was cut back by 5 bases and J by 5 bases. CDR1 is SQVTM and CDR2 is ANQGSEA in the germline V gene. The CDR3 consists of 14 residues. DNA of the CDR3: TGCAGCGTTTCGGGACTAGCGACAAACAATGAGCAGTTCTTC. Its translation: CSVSGLATNNEQFF.

J is TRBJ2-7 and V is TRBV27; TRBD2 agrees at 7 bases. The CDR3 runs to 14 residues. Per germline, CDR1 MNHEY and CDR2 SMNVEV (reference sequence). J gave up 5 bases and V 3 bases, and 7 bases lay outside the gene matches. The CDR3 is CASSFGGSVNEQYF. The DNA of the CDR3 is TGTGCCAGCAGTTTTGGCGGGAGCGTTAACGAGCAGTACTTC.

The chain joins TRBV7-2 to TRBJ2-3, with D unclear. In germline, CDR1 is SGHTA, CDR2 FQGNSA. V dropped 1 base and J dropped 2 bases, with 7 bases sitting between them. The length of the CDR3 is 14 residues. The CDR3 bases are TGTGCCAGCAGCTTAGTGGCAGTCACAGATACGCAGTATTTT. It specifies CASSLVAVTDTQYF. Complete variable domain (other parts from reference TRBV7-2 and TRBJ2-3): GAGVSQSPSNKVTEKGKDVELRCDPISGHTALYWYRQSLGQGLEFLIYFQGNSAPDKSGLPSDRFSAERTGGSVSTLTIQRTQQEDSAVYLCASSLVAVTDTQYFGPGTRLTVL.

The rearrangement joins TRBV5-4 to TRBJ2-7; 16 bases agree with TRBD2. The DNA end is a closer match to TRBJ2-5, so the J assignment may be wrong. The CDR3 is made up of 17 amino acids. Germline CDR1 reads SGHNT; CDR2 reads YYREEE (reference sequence). The CDR3 protein is CASSPPGLAGGQETQYF. CDR3 DNA: TGTGCCAGCAGCCCCCCGGGACTAGCGGGGGGGCAAGAGACCCAGTACTTC.

This chain joins TRBV27 and TRBJ1-2; D uncertain. CDR1 and CDR2 from the germline V gene are MNHEY and SMNVEV (reference sequence). The CDR3 totals 15 residues. V lost 0 bases and J lost 1, with 9 bases in between. The CDR3 loop is CASSLSGRINYGYTF. Written as DNA, the CDR3 is TGTGCCAGCAGTTTATCGGGTAGGATTAACTATGGCTACACCTTC.

With respect to this clonotype: The junction differs from germline at one of its ends, possibly a read error. The chain has TRBV29-1 and TRBJ1-2, with D possibly matching TRBD1 (5 bases). The CDR3 loop spans 14 amino acids. Per the germline V gene, CDR1 is SQVTM and CDR2 is ANQGSEA. The CDR3: CSAGSPGPIYGYTF. The CDR3 nucleotides are TGTAGCGCAGGTTCCCCGGGACCGATCTATGGCTACACCTTC.

This clonotype was seen a handful of times. The chain links TRBV10-3 to TRBJ2-1; D may be TRBD1 or TRBD2 (5 bases each). This CDR3 comprises 16 residues. With 4 bases removed from V and 0 bases from J, the gap between germline ends came to 13 bases. Germline CDR1 and CDR2: ENHRY and SYGVKD. The CDR3 DNA reads as TGTGCCATCAGTGGTTTGGGACGAAGCTCCTACAATGAGCAGTTCTTC. This sequence encodes CAISGLGRSSYNEQFF.

This chain links TRBV20-1 with TRBJ1-5; no clear D. The CDR3 runs to 14 residues. V lost 2 bases and J 0 bases, leaving 8 bases between the germline ends. Per germline, CDR1 DFQATT and CDR2 SNEGSKA (reference sequence). This CDR3 reads CSARSPNSNQPQHF. CDR3 in DNA: TGCAGTGCTAGATCCCCAAATAGCAATCAGCCCCAGCATTTT.

This clonotype has just a few counts. The chain uses TRBV20-1 and TRBJ2-4; tentative D call: TRBD2 (5 bases). V lost 6 bases to trimming and J lost 0 bases, with 9 bases between them. Germline lookup yields CDR1 DFQATT and CDR2 SNEGSKA (reference sequence). The CDR3 spans 13 residues. CDR3 region: CSARTAAKNIQYF. As DNA, the CDR3 is TGCAGTGCCCGGACTGCAGCCAAAAACATTCAGTACTTC.

The V call is TRBV25-1, the J call TRBJ2-3, with 7 positions matching TRBD2. Per germline, CDR1 MGHDK and CDR2 SYGVNS. V shed 6 bases, J shed 0 bases, and the junction held 6 bases outside the gene matches. There are 15 residues in the CDR3. In DNA form, the CDR3 reads TGTGCCAGCAGCGATCCAGCGGGAAGCACAGATACGCAGTATTTT. Amino acids: CASSDPAGSTDTQYF. Full variable domain (remainder filled in from reference TRBV25-1 and TRBJ2-3): EADIYQTPRYLVIGTGKKITLECSQTMGHDKMYWYQQDPGMELHLIHYSYGVNSTEKGDLSSESTVSRIRTEHFPLTLESARPSHTSQYLCASSDPAGSTDTQYFGPGTRLTVL.

The V and J genes are TRBV5-1 and TRBJ2-5; TRBD2 aligns across 13 bases. Looked up from germline, CDR1 is SGHRS and CDR2 is YFSETQ. The CDR3 loop spans 16 amino acids. Trimming cost V 5 bases and J 0 bases; bases outside gene matches: 4. CDR3 nucleotide sequence: TGCGCCAGCAGTTGGACTAGCGGGAGATACCAAGAGACCCAGTACTTC. Its protein is CASSWTSGRYQETQYF.

This rearrangement joins TRBV7-2 to TRBJ2-5; 10 bases map to TRBD2. Germline V gene lookup returns CDR1 SGHTA and CDR2 FQGNSA. Trimming cost V 2 bases and J 4 bases; bases outside gene matches: 4. The CDR3 is 15 residues long. The CDR3 region has the DNA TGTGCCAGCAGCTTACAGCGGGGGGGCGGAGAGACCCAGTACTTC. The encoded protein is CASSLQRGGGETQYF.

This clonotype occurred a few times. The chain couples TRBV20-1 to TRBJ2-7; a weak D match, TRBD2 (6 bases). This CDR3 is 13 amino acids long. Germline V gene sequence: CDR1 DFQATT, CDR2 SNEGSKA (reference sequence). The V end was cut by 3 bases, the J end by 1 base, with 10 bases between. The CDR3 loop reads CSASSAGSYEQYF. Written as DNA, the CDR3 is TGCAGTGCTAGTTCGGCGGGATCCTACGAGCAGTACTTC.

This clonotype was seen a few times. This sequence joins TRBV20-1 and TRBJ2-7; tentative D call: TRBD1 (8 bases). V was trimmed by 4 bases and J by 0 bases, leaving 13 bases between them. Germline CDR1 is DFQATT and CDR2 is SNEGSKA (reference sequence). The CDR3 consists of 14 residues. In DNA, the CDR3 is TGCAGTGCTATACAGGGGGGGGTCTCCTACGAGCAGTACTTC. This sequence encodes CSAIQGGVSYEQYF.

A single count supports this clonotype. This chain links TRBV10-2 with TRBJ2-5; D unresolved. In germline, CDR1 is WSHSY, CDR2 SAAADI. CDR3 length: 16 amino acids. The V end lost 10 bases, the J end lost 0 bases, and 21 bases lay between the germline ends. The CDR3 DNA reads TGCGCCAACCTCCAGCCCCGGCTTGAAAACCAAGAGACCCAGTACTTC. This sequence encodes CANLQPRLENQETQYF.

The J gene is TRBJ1-6, the V gene TRBV6-1; perhaps TRBD1 as D (5 bases). This CDR3 contains 18 residues. Between the trimmed V and J ends, which lost 5 bases and 4 bases, there was a span of 21 bases. Germline CDR1 and CDR2: MNHNS and SASEGT. The CDR3 sequence is CASSRTGPRVGYNSPLHF. In nucleotides, the CDR3 is TGTGCCAGCAGTCGGACGGGGCCCCGTGTAGGGTATAATTCACCCCTCCACTTT.

V usage is TRBV4-3 and J usage is TRBJ1-1; D call uncertain. There are 15 residues in the CDR3. V lost 2 bases to trimming and J lost 3 bases, with 13 bases between them. Germline V gives CDR1 LGHNA, CDR2 YSLEER. The CDR3 loop reads CASSQFTTSDTEAFF. CDR3 in DNA: TGCGCCAGCAGCCAATTTACCACCTCGGACACTGAAGCTTTCTTT.

The V call is TRBV12-3 or TRBV12-4, the J call TRBJ2-4; TRBD2 matches at 7 bases. The end of the DNA aligns better with TRBJ2-7, so the J call may be wrong. The CDR3 covers 15 residues. For the CDR3, the DNA is TGTGCCAGTGCCCACGGGGGGATAAACTCCTACGAGCAGTACTTC. This translates into CASAHGGINSYEQYF.

This rearrangement joins TRBV12-3 or TRBV12-4 to TRBJ2-1, with D possibly being TRBD1 (6 bases). The CDR3 runs to 13 residues. V was shortened by 3 bases and J by 9 bases, with 12 bases between the two germline ends. The CDR3 protein is CASSLSGATEQFF. CDR3 DNA sequence: TGTGCCAGCAGTTTGTCAGGGGCCACTGAGCAGTTCTTC.

The rearrangement links TRBV5-6 to TRBJ1-2, with 10 positions matching TRBD1. The germline V gene encodes CDR1 SGHDT and CDR2 YYEEEE. CDR3 length: 17 residues. The ends lost 4 bases at V and 8 bases at J; junction bases unmatched: 17. The CDR3 bases are TGTGCCAGCAGCACCTTCGACAGGGGGCCTCTACTTGGAGGCTACACCTTC. It translates to CASSTFDRGPLLGGYTF.

CDR3 amino acids: CASSDGVQGGEQYF. For the CDR3, the DNA is TGTGCCAGCAGTGACGGTGTCCAGGGGGGGGAGCAGTACTTC. V gene TRBV6-6 combines with J gene TRBJ2-7; TRBD1 or TRBD2 may be the D gene (7 bases each). Germline assignment: CDR1 MNHNY and CDR2 SVGAGI (reference sequence). CDR3 size: 14 residues. V lost 5 bases, J lost 7 bases, and 18 bases lay in between.

This clonotype was recorded a few times. This chain uses TRBV6-5 with TRBJ1-2, with 8 bases fitting TRBD1. Germline CDR1 is MNHEY and CDR2 is SVGAGI. CDR3 length: 13 residues. V dropped 6 bases and J dropped 6; count of bases not matched to a gene: 6. This CDR3 reads CASSTTGVNGYTF. CDR3 DNA: TGTGCCAGCAGCACGACAGGGGTAAATGGCTACACCTTC.